This T cell receptor beta chain was profiled in a study of sequential checkpoint blockade in melanoma. Study-level background: Randomization was 1:1 between first-line nivolumab→ipilimumab and ipilimumab→nivolumab. Each arm's sequence ended with maintenance nivolumab.

The V end was cut by 5 bases, the J end by 8 bases, with 18 bases between. Germline loops: CDR1 MNHEY, CDR2 SVGAGI. The CDR3 length is 14 residues. Treatment in this sample: randomized to nivolumab then ipilimumab (arm A) or the reverse (arm B). PBMC sorting kept live CD3+CD8+ cells without CD19 or CD56. Sequenced by immunoSEQ multiplex PCR; TCRdb stores in-frame clones only, minus some. Of 19,000 or so clones listed, roughly 71% are singletons. This clonotype was obtained from a human donor with melanoma. Sample: CD8+ T cells sorted from blood (inferred from file names), taken from a patient given nivolumab and ipilimumab in sequence. The chain recombines TRBV6-5 with TRBJ1-2, with D uncertain. CDR3: CASSEGRRLVGYTF. The CDR3 coding sequence is TGTGCCAGCAGTGAAGGTCGCAGGTTGGTAGGCTACACCTTC.